This passage covers 30 T cell receptor beta chains from one sample sequenced in a study of T-cell memory formation after mild COVID-19. A single record per CDR3 protein comes from TCRdb applying MiXCR to the 5' RACE reads. The sample includes roughly 510,000 distinct CDR3 sequences, roughly a sixth of them seen just once. The sequenced sample consisted of PBMCs or a T cell subset sorted from them (not recorded which). The receptor source for this set is an adult woman who had mild COVID-19 (a few samples of this study predate the infection). Cell type and time point are not known.

CDR3: CASSPRGGGTEAFF. The DNA for the CDR3 is TGTGCCAGCAGTCCCCGAGGGGGGGGAACTGAAGCTTTCTTT. V and J are TRBV6-1 and TRBJ1-1, with D possibly TRBD1 on 6 matching bases. CDR1 and CDR2 from the germline V gene are MNHNS and SASEGT. This CDR3 contains 14 residues. Trimming took 5 bases from V and 5 from J, leaving 15 bases between them.

This clonotype was recorded a few times. The chain employs TRBV3-1 and TRBJ1-2; no firm D call. This CDR3 is 18 amino acids long. Per germline, CDR1 LGHDT and CDR2 YNNKEL (reference sequence). V lost 0 bases and J lost 1, with 18 bases in between. CDR3 region: CASSQDQVSMGFNYGYTF. The CDR3 bases are TGTGCCAGCAGCCAAGATCAGGTCTCGATGGGATTTAACTATGGCTACACCTTC.

The chain couples TRBV20-1 to TRBJ2-1; D unclear. V shed 2 bases and J shed 8 bases, with 19 bases lying between them. Germline CDR1 and CDR2: DFQATT and SNEGSKA (reference sequence). The CDR3 extends over 15 amino acids. As DNA, the CDR3 is TGCAGTGCTAGAATATGGGCGGCGACGGTCGATGAGCAGTTCTTC. As protein: CSARIWAATVDEQFF.

V and J are TRBV7-9 and TRBJ2-5, with 7 nucleotides matching TRBD1. The CDR3 runs 14 residues. Trimming at V came to 3 bases and at J to 7 bases, leaving 8 bases not matched to a gene. CDR1 is SEHNR, CDR2 FQNEAQ, per germline (reference sequence). Written as DNA, the CDR3 is TGTGCCAGCAGCTTCTTAACAGGGGTGGGGACCCAGTACTTC. This encodes CASSFLTGVGTQYF.

This chain connects TRBV24-1 to TRBJ2-5, with D possibly matching TRBD2 (6 bases). The CDR3 is 14 residues long. CDR1 is KGHDR, CDR2 SFDVKD, per germline. Trimming stripped 7 bases from V and 3 bases from J, with 14 bases between. In DNA form, the CDR3 reads TGTGCCACCAGGGATGCGGGGCTTAAAGAGACCCAGTACTTC. Residues: CATRDAGLKETQYF.

The V and J genes are TRBV4-1 and TRBJ1-3; a possible D gene is TRBD1 (5 bases). The CDR3 has 17 amino acids. V lost 3 bases and J 0 bases, leaving 15 bases between the germline ends. CDR1 is MGHRA, CDR2 YSYEKL, per germline. The CDR3 nucleotides are TGCGCCAGCAGCCATATCGTGGGGGATCCCTCTGGAAACACCATATATTTT. This sequence encodes CASSHIVGDPSGNTIYF.

V usage is TRBV25-1 and J usage is TRBJ2-3; D gene ambiguous. The V end was cut by 7 bases, the J end by 0 bases, with 11 bases between. The CDR3 length is 14 residues. Germline lookup yields CDR1 MGHDK and CDR2 SYGVNS. The DNA of the CDR3 is TGTGCCAGCAAGGAAGGGATTAGCACAGATACGCAGTATTTT. Encoded protein: CASKEGISTDTQYF. Variable domain in full (rest from reference TRBV25-1 and TRBJ2-3): EADIYQTPRYLVIGTGKKITLECSQTMGHDKMYWYQQDPGMELHLIHYSYGVNSTEKGDLSSESTVSRIRTEHFPLTLESARPSHTSQYLCASKEGISTDTQYFGPGTRLTVL.

This clonotype was recorded many times. J is TRBJ2-7 and V is TRBV5-1, with 8 positions matching TRBD2. The J segment lost 3 bases and the V segment lost 4 bases, leaving 6 bases of the junction unmatched. This CDR3 region has 14 residues. CDR1 and CDR2 from the germline V gene are SGHRS and YFSETQ. As DNA, the CDR3 is TGCGCCAGCAGCCCGGGACTAGGTTACTACGAGCAGTACTTC. Protein product: CASSPGLGYYEQYF.

This clonotype occurred many times. V is TRBV18 and J is TRBJ2-1; 12 bases fit TRBD2. Germline values: CDR1 KGHSH, CDR2 LQKENI. The V and J ends lost 1 base and 1 base, in that order; junction bases with no gene match: 2. There are 17 residues in the CDR3. In DNA form, the CDR3 reads TGTGCCAGCTCACCACAGACTAGCGGGAGATCCTACAATGAGCAGTTCTTC. Protein: CASSPQTSGRSYNEQFF.

V usage is TRBV6-2 or TRBV6-3 and J usage is TRBJ1-4; the D is unclear. The V gene's germline CDR1 is MNHEY and CDR2 SVGEGT. This CDR3 is 19 amino acids long. V was cut by 2 bases and J by 0 bases, with 19 bases left in between. The CDR3, as DNA: TGTGCCAGCAGTTACGTATCGGCCCGCGCGGGTGCAACTAATGAAAAACTGTTTTTT. Protein product: CASSYVSARAGATNEKLFF.

To note about this clonotype: At one of its ends the junction is not consistent with the germline gene, which may arise from a read error. The chain links TRBV12-3 or TRBV12-4 to TRBJ2-4; D is possibly TRBD1 (6 bases). The CDR3 covers 15 residues. The CDR3 nucleotides read TGTGCCAGCAGTTTGGCAGGGGAAGTAAAAAGCATTCAGTACTTC. It specifies CASSLAGEVKSIQYF.

This clonotype was seen many times. The chain has TRBV15 and TRBJ2-3; no clear D. CDR1 is LNHNV and CDR2 is YYDKDF in the germline V gene (reference sequence). This CDR3 is built from 18 residues. V was clipped by 0 bases and J by 2 bases, with 18 bases between them. As DNA, the CDR3 is TGTGCCACCAGCAGAGATGGGCATCGAGCCTCCCCCACAGATACGCAGTATTTT. Protein: CATSRDGHRASPTDTQYF. Filled out from reference TRBV15 and TRBJ2-3, the complete variable domain reads DAMVIQNPRYQVTQFGKPVTLSCSQTLNHNVMYWYQQKSSQAPKLLFHYYDKDFNNEADTPDNFQSRRPNTSFCFLDIRSPGLGDTAMYLCATSRDGHRASPTDTQYFGPGTRLTVL.

This chain connects TRBV9 to TRBJ2-1; D is ambiguous. Germline values: CDR1 SGDLS, CDR2 YYNGEE. Between the trimmed V and J ends, which lost 2 bases and 3 bases, there was a span of 12 bases. The CDR3 length is 15 residues. CDR3 sequence reads: CASSVKGPNYNEQFF. Here the CDR3 DNA reads TGTGCCAGCAGCGTCAAGGGCCCCAACTACAATGAGCAGTTCTTC.

This clonotype was seen a few times. V is TRBV5-1 and J is TRBJ2-4, with 7 positions matching TRBD2. The germline V gene encodes CDR1 SGHRS and CDR2 YFSETQ. The CDR3 has 17 residues. Trimming cost V 0 bases and J 0 bases; bases outside gene matches: 6. In DNA, the CDR3 is TGCGCCAGCAGCTTGGCCGGCGGGGGTCTAGCCAAAAACATTCAGTACTTC. It translates to CASSLAGGGLAKNIQYF. Based on the CDR3 plus reference TRBV5-1 and TRBJ2-4, the full variable domain is KAGVTQTPRYLIKTRGQQVTLSCSPISGHRSVSWYQQTPGQGLQFLFEYFSETQRNKGNFPGRFSGRQFSNSRSEMNVSTLELGDSALYLCASSLAGGGLAKNIQYFGAGTRLSVL.

The gene calls are TRBV4-1 and TRBJ1-3; 7 bases fit TRBD1. The germline V gene has CDR1 MGHRA and CDR2 YSYEKL. V shed 1 base and J 2 bases; nucleotides not matched to a gene: 8. This CDR3 has 17 amino acids. CDR3 in amino acids: CASSQGRQGGAGNTIYF. The CDR3 DNA is TGCGCCAGCAGCCAAGGACGGCAGGGGGGGGCTGGAAACACCATATATTTT.

The V call is TRBV20-1, the J call TRBJ2-2; D might be TRBD1 or TRBD2, each matching 5 bases. CDR1 is DFQATT and CDR2 is SNEGSKA in the germline V gene (reference sequence). Trimming left V 0 bases short and J 6 bases short, with 17 bases between. This CDR3 region has 16 residues. CDR3 in amino acids: CSARDRQGPKAGELFF. DNA for the CDR3: TGCAGTGCTAGAGATCGTCAGGGACCAAAGGCCGGGGAGCTGTTTTTT.

The rearrangement joins TRBV20-1 to TRBJ2-1, with 10 bases aligning to TRBD2. CDR1 DFQATT and CDR2 SNEGSKA come from the germline V gene (reference sequence). The J segment lost 7 bases and the V segment lost 2 bases, leaving 8 bases of the junction unmatched. CDR3 length: 15 amino acids. In DNA, the CDR3 is TGCAGTGCTAGATTTGGGACTAGCGTGGGGAATGAGCAGTTCTTC. Its protein is CSARFGTSVGNEQFF.

This rearrangement joins TRBV6-1 to TRBJ2-7; 9 positions match TRBD2. This CDR3 region has 19 residues. CDR1 and CDR2 (germline): MNHNS, SASEGT. Trimming took 7 bases from V and 3 from J; bases not matched to a gene: 22. CDR3 sequence: CASNSEPRRSGGIYYEQYF. The DNA of the CDR3 is TGTGCCAGCAACTCGGAACCCCGTAGAAGCGGGGGGATATACTACGAGCAGTACTTC.

The chain has TRBV18 and TRBJ1-2, with D hard to call. V lost 0 bases and J 3 bases, leaving 11 bases between the germline ends. The CDR3 length is 15 residues. The germline V gene encodes CDR1 KGHSH and CDR2 LQKENI. In DNA, the CDR3 is TGTGCCAGCTCACCACCAGGTAACAGAGACTATGGCTACACCTTC. Protein: CASSPPGNRDYGYTF.

This clonotype was counted between two and nine times. The gene calls are TRBV3-1 and TRBJ2-2, with TRBD2 identical over 7 bases. After removal of 10 bases from V and 2 bases from J, the junction contained 7 bases not matched to a gene. The germline V gene has CDR1 LGHDT and CDR2 YNNKEL (reference sequence). The CDR3 sequence is 14 residues long. CDR3 loop: CAIRPSGNTGELFF. The DNA of the CDR3 is TGTGCCATACGCCCTAGCGGTAACACCGGGGAGCTGTTTTTT.

This rearrangement joins TRBV12-3 or TRBV12-4 to TRBJ2-1; 11 positions agree with TRBD2. The CDR3 is made up of 15 amino acids. V lost 3 bases, J lost 6 bases, and 4 bases stayed unmatched. CDR3 protein: CASSFSGGALNEQFF. CDR3 nucleotide sequence: TGTGCCAGCAGTTTTAGCGGGGGGGCTCTCAATGAGCAGTTCTTC.

In its sample, this clonotype was seen many times. The chain is built from TRBV3-1 and TRBJ1-3; D gene uncertain. There are 15 residues in the CDR3. Germline values: CDR1 LGHDT, CDR2 YNNKEL (reference sequence). V was cut by 4 bases and J by 0 bases, with 10 bases left in between. This CDR3 is CASSPSATSGNTIYF. In DNA, the CDR3 is TGTGCCAGCAGCCCCTCGGCCACCTCTGGAAACACCATATATTTT.

This clonotype came up many times. This rearrangement joins TRBV7-2 to TRBJ2-7, with D unresolved. Looked up from germline, CDR1 is SGHTA and CDR2 is FQGNSA. The V gene lost 7 bases and the J gene lost 6 bases, with 13 bases spanning the gap. The CDR3 loop spans 12 amino acids. CDR3 sequence: CASTPSLGEQYF. In DNA, the CDR3 is TGTGCCAGCACCCCTTCCTTAGGCGAGCAGTACTTC. Complete variable domain (other parts from reference TRBV7-2 and TRBJ2-7): GAGVSQSPSNKVTEKGKDVELRCDPISGHTALYWYRQSLGQGLEFLIYFQGNSAPDKSGLPSDRFSAERTGGSVSTLTIQRTQQEDSAVYLCASTPSLGEQYFGPGTRLTVT.

This clonotype came up a few times. J is TRBJ2-7 and V is TRBV7-2, with 14 bases that match TRBD2. Trimming cost V 5 bases and J 0 bases; bases outside gene matches: 3. The CDR3 runs 16 residues. CDR1 SGHTA and CDR2 FQGNSA come from the germline V gene. As DNA, the CDR3 is TGTGCCAGCAGCCAAGGGACTAGCGGGAGCTCCTACGAGCAGTACTTC. Amino acid sequence: CASSQGTSGSSYEQYF.

The V call is TRBV5-1, the J call TRBJ1-1, with TRBD1 matching 10 bases. The CDR3 length is 17 residues. CDR1 is SGHRS, CDR2 YFSETQ, per germline. V lost 3 bases to trimming and J lost 4 bases; unmatched junction nucleotides: 12. The CDR3 DNA reads as TGCGCCAGCAGCTCGGCTGGGACAGGGGTGCTGAGCACTGAAGCTTTCTTT. As protein: CASSSAGTGVLSTEAFF.

The CDR3 DNA reads as TGTGCCAGCAGCTTACTCGGGCAGGGAGTGCCCCAGCATTTT. Translated, it gives CASSLLGQGVPQHF. The genes are TRBV7-2 and TRBJ1-5; D possibly corresponds to TRBD1 (5 bases). Germline V gives CDR1 SGHTA, CDR2 FQGNSA. V was cut by 2 bases and J by 9 bases, with 14 bases left in between. CDR3 length equals 14 residues.

This clonotype came up a few times. V gene TRBV14 combines with J gene TRBJ2-7, with TRBD1 as a possible D gene (6 bases). This CDR3 contains 13 residues. V dropped 4 bases and J dropped 5 bases, with 12 bases sitting between them. The V gene's germline CDR1 is SGHDN and CDR2 FVKESK. The CDR3, as DNA: TGTGCCAGCAGCCCTTGGACAGATCACGAGCAGTACTTC. Translation: CASSPWTDHEQYF.

The V call is TRBV5-1, the J call TRBJ1-1, with 10 nucleotides matching TRBD1. CDR3 length equals 16 residues. CDR1 is SGHRS and CDR2 is YFSETQ in the germline V gene. J gave up 1 base and V 4 bases, and 7 bases lay outside the gene matches. CDR3 amino acids: CASSPAWTGGNTEAFF. CDR3 nucleotide sequence: TGCGCCAGCAGCCCGGCCTGGACAGGGGGGAACACTGAAGCTTTCTTT. Filled out from reference TRBV5-1 and TRBJ1-1, the complete variable domain reads KAGVTQTPRYLIKTRGQQVTLSCSPISGHRSVSWYQQTPGQGLQFLFEYFSETQRNKGNFPGRFSGRQFSNSRSEMNVSTLELGDSALYLCASSPAWTGGNTEAFFGQGTRLTVV.

The gene calls are TRBV14 and TRBJ2-7, with D unclear. The CDR3 runs 15 residues. V was trimmed by 4 bases and J by 7 bases, leaving 20 bases between them. CDR1 is SGHDN, CDR2 FVKESK, per germline. DNA of the CDR3: TGTGCCAGCAGCCTCGTAAGGACCCTCATGGAAGAGCAGTACTTC. This codes for CASSLVRTLMEEQYF.

There are a few counts of this clonotype. The chain is built from TRBV7-8 and TRBJ2-7; TRBD2 might be the D (5 bases). Trimming pared 5 bases from V and 4 bases from J, leaving 15 bases between. This CDR3 region has 14 residues. CDR1 and CDR2 from the germline V gene are SGHVS and FQNEAQ. The CDR3: CASSPGNQAYEQYF. CDR3 coding DNA: TGTGCCAGCAGCCCGGGGAACCAGGCGTACGAGCAGTACTTC. Complete variable domain (other parts from reference TRBV7-8 and TRBJ2-7): GAGVSQSPRYKVAKRGQDVALRCDPISGHVSLFWYQQALGQGPEFLTYFQNEAQLDKSGLPSDRFFAERPEGSVSTLKIQRTQQEDSAVYLCASSPGNQAYEQYFGPGTRLTVT.